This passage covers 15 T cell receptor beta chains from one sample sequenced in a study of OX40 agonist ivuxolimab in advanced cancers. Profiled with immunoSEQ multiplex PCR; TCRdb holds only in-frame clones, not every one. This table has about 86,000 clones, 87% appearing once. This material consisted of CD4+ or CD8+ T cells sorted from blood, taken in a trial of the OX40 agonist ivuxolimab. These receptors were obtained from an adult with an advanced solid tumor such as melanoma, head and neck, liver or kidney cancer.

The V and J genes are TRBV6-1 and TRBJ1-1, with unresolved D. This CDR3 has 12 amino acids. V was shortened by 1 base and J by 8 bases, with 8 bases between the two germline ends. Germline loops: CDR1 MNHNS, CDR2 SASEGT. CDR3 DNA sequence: TGTGCCAGCAGTGAAGACCGGACCGAAGCTTTCTTT. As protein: CASSEDRTEAFF.

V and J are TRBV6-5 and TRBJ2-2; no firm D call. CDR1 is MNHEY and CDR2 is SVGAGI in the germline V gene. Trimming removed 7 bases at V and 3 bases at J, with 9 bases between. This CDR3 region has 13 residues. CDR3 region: CASTAWDTGELFF. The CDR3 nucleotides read TGTGCCAGCACCGCGTGGGACACCGGGGAGCTGTTTTTT.

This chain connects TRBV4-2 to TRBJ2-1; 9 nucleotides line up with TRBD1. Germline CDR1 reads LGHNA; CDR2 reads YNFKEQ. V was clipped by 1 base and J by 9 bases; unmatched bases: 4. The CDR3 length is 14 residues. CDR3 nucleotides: TGTGCCAGCAGCCAAGGGGGACAGGGTTTTGAGCAGTTCTTC. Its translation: CASSQGGQGFEQFF.

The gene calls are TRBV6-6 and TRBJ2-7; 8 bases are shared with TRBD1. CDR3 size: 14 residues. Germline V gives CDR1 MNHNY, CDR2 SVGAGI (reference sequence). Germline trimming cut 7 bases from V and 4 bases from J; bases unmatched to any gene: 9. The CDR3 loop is CASNTRTGRYEQYF. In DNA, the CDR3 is TGTGCCAGCAACACGAGGACAGGGAGATACGAGCAGTACTTC.

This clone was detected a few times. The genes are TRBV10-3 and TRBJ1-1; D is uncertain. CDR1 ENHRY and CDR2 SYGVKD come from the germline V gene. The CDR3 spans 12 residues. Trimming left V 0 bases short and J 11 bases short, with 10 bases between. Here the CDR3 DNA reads TGTGCCATCAGTGAGTCGATGGTTGGGGCTTTCTTT. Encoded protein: CAISESMVGAFF.

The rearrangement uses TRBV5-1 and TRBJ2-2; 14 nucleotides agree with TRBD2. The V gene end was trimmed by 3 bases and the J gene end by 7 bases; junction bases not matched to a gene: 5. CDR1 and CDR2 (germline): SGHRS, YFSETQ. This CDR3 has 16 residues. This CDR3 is CASSSGTSGGNGELFF. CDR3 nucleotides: TGCGCCAGCAGCTCCGGGACTAGCGGGGGTAACGGGGAGCTGTTTTTT.

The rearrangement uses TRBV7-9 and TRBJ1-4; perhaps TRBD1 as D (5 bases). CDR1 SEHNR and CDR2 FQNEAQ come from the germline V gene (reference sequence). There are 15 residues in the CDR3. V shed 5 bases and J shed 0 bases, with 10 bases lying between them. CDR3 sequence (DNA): TGTGCCAGCAGCCTAGGGGCGGCAACTAATGAAAAACTGTTTTTT. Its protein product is CASSLGAATNEKLFF.

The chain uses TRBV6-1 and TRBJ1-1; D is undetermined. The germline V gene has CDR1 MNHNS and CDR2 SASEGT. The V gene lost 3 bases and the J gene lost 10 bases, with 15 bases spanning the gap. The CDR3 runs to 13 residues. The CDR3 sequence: CASSDGPPGAAFF. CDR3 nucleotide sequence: TGTGCCAGCAGTGATGGCCCCCCCGGTGCAGCTTTCTTT.

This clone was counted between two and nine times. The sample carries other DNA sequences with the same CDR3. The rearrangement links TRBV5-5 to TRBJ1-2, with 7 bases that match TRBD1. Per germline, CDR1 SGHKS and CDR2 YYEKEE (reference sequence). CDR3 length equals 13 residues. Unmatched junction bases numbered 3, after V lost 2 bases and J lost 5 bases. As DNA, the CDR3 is TGTGCCAGCAGCTTACAGGGGAGGTATGGCTACACCTTC. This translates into CASSLQGRYGYTF. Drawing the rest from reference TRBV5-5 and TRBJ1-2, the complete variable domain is DAGVTQSPTHLIKTRGQQVTLRCSPISGHKSVSWYQQVLGQGPQFIFQYYEKEERGRGNFPDRFSARQFPNYSSELNVNALLLGDSALYLCASSLQGRYGYTFGSGTRLTVV.

The CDR3 nucleotides read TGTGCCTGGAGTTCCCTGGGACAGGGGGACACTGAAGCTTTCTTT. This translates into CAWSSLGQGDTEAFF. The chain links TRBV30 to TRBJ1-1; TRBD1 matches 11 bases. Germline loops: CDR1 GTSNPN, CDR2 SVGIG (reference sequence). This CDR3 is 15 amino acids long. V lost 2 bases, J lost 3 bases, and 5 bases stayed unmatched.

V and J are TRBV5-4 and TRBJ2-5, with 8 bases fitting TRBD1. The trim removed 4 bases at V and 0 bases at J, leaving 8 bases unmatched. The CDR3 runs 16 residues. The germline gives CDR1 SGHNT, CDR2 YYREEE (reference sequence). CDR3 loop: CASSVGDRMYQETQYF. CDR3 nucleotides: TGTGCCAGCAGCGTAGGGGACAGGATGTACCAAGAGACCCAGTACTTC.

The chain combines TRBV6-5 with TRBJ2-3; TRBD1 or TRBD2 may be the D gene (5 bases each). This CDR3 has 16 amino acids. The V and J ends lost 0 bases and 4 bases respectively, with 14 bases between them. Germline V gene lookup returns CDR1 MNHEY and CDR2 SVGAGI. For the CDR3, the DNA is TGTGCCAGCAGTTACTCTGGCTCACGGGGCCCAGATACGCAGTATTTT. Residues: CASSYSGSRGPDTQYF.

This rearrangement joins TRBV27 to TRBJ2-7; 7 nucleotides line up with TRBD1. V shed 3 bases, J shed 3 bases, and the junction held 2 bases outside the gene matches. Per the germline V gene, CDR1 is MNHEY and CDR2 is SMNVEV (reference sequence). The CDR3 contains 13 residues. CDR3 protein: CASSFRDSYEQYF. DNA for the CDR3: TGTGCCAGCAGTTTCCGGGACAGCTACGAGCAGTACTTC.

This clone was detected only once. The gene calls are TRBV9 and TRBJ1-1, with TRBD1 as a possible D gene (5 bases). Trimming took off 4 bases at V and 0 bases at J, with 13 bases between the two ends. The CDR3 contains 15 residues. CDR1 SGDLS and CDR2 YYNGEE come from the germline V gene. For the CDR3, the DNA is TGTGCCAGCAGCACTACCTGGGGGTTGAACACTGAAGCTTTCTTT. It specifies CASSTTWGLNTEAFF.

The CDR3 bases are TGTGCCAGCTCCGGGACTAGCGGTTCCTACGAGCAGTACTTC. It is translated as CASSGTSGSYEQYF. This rearrangement joins TRBV11-2 to TRBJ2-7; 11 bases line up with TRBD2. J gave up 1 base and V 8 bases, and 4 bases lay outside the gene matches. Germline CDR1 is SGHAT and CDR2 is FQNNGV. The CDR3 spans 14 residues. Full variable domain (outside the CDR3, taken from reference TRBV11-2 and TRBJ2-7): EAGVAQSPRYKIIEKRQSVAFWCNPISGHATLYWYQQILGQGPKLLIQFQNNGVVDDSQLPKDRFSAERLKGVDSTLKIQPAKLEDSAVYLCASSGTSGSYEQYFGPGTRLTVT.